This T cell receptor (beta chain) was captured by sequencing in a study of blood T cell repertoires in COVID-19. Source study methods: Estimation of nucleated cell counts relied on the amplification of reference gene primers. Data came from immunoSEQ multiplex PCR; TCRdb stores just in-frame clones and leaves some out. V and J calls and clone size are copied from that table; D and trimming were computed from the DNA. Of 150,000 to 180,000 clones in the sample, 70% to 85% were seen once. Germline-derived CDR1 and CDR2 are MNHEY and SMNVEV (reference sequence). V lost 6 bases and J lost 5, with 16 bases in between. The CDR3 totals 14 residues.

The sample consisted of peripheral blood. The origin of this receptor is a woman aged 55 to 70 with acute or convalescent COVID-19. The chain links TRBV27 to TRBJ1-1; tentative D call: TRBD1 (6 bases). CDR3 loop: CASRRGQSQTEAFF. DNA of the CDR3: TGTGCCAGCAGGAGGGGACAAAGTCAAACTGAAGCTTTCTTT.